Following are 15 T cell receptor beta chains from one sample sequenced in a study of blood T cell repertoires in COVID-19. The table came from immunoSEQ multiplex PCR; TCRdb's copy has only in-frame clones and leaves some out. Of roughly 42,000 clones listed, around 85% are singletons. The sequenced material came from peripheral blood. These receptors were taken from a human donor in a cohort sampled during active COVID-19.

The chain carries TRBV18 and TRBJ2-5; D may be TRBD2 (6 bases). Germline values: CDR1 KGHSH, CDR2 LQKENI. The length of the CDR3 is 14 residues. The V end was cut by 6 bases, the J end by 2 bases, with 13 bases between. This CDR3 reads CASSVGREQETQYF. For the CDR3, the DNA is TGTGCCAGCTCTGTAGGCCGGGAGCAAGAGACCCAGTACTTC.

This chain's CDR3 is CASSLDLQATYEQYF. DNA of the CDR3: TGTGCCAGCAGCCTGGACCTACAGGCCACCTACGAGCAGTACTTC. The chain recombines TRBV5-5 with TRBJ2-7; maybe TRBD1 (5 bases). V was cut by 4 bases and J by 2 bases, with 16 bases left in between. Germline CDR1 and CDR2: SGHKS and YYEKEE (reference sequence). This CDR3 region has 15 residues.

V is TRBV7-2 and J is TRBJ2-1; D call uncertain. The length of the CDR3 is 17 residues. V shed 1 base and J shed 0 bases, with 13 bases lying between them. CDR1 and CDR2 from the germline V gene are SGHTA and FQGNSA. CDR3 sequence: CASSLVEVPSSYNEQFF. As DNA, the CDR3 is TGTGCCAGCAGCTTAGTAGAGGTACCGAGCTCCTACAATGAGCAGTTCTTC.

This rearrangement joins TRBV5-6 to TRBJ2-3, with D perhaps matching TRBD1 (5 bases). Trimming cost V 4 bases and J 3 bases, with 9 bases left between them. Per germline, CDR1 SGHDT and CDR2 YYEEEE. This CDR3 has 13 amino acids. CDR3 region: CASSLRQTDTQYF. The CDR3 bases are TGTGCCAGCAGCCTTAGACAGACAGATACGCAGTATTTT.

The chain couples TRBV9 to TRBJ2-1; TRBD2 might be the D (6 bases). The V gene lost 0 bases and the J gene lost 7 bases, with 11 bases spanning the gap. CDR3 size: 14 residues. Per the germline V gene, CDR1 is SGDLS and CDR2 is YYNGEE. The CDR3 DNA reads as TGTGCCAGCAGCGTAGGGTGGGCGGGGAATGAGCAGTTCTTC. Protein: CASSVGWAGNEQFF.

This clone has just one count. J is TRBJ2-5 and V is TRBV4-1, with TRBD2 matching over 14 bases. With 4 bases clipped from V and 2 bases from J, the junction kept 6 bases outside the gene matches. The CDR3 extends over 17 amino acids. CDR1 and CDR2 from the germline V gene are MGHRA and YSYEKL. The CDR3 region has the DNA TGCGCCAGCAGCCGCGGGACTAGCGGGGGTTGGCAAGAGACCCAGTACTTC. The encoded protein is CASSRGTSGGWQETQYF.

This chain joins TRBV19 and TRBJ2-4; 9 bases line up with TRBD1. CDR1 and CDR2 (germline): LNHDA, SQIVND (reference sequence). The ends lost 2 bases at V and 0 bases at J; junction bases unmatched: 5. The CDR3 runs 17 residues. In DNA form, the CDR3 reads TGTGCCAGTAGTATACCCACAGGGGGCTTAGCCAAAAACATTCAGTACTTC. As protein: CASSIPTGGLAKNIQYF.

This chain joins TRBV11-2 and TRBJ2-3, with 7 bases fitting TRBD2. The CDR3 runs 15 residues. Germline assignment: CDR1 SGHAT and CDR2 FQNNGV. The junction had 6 bases not matched to a gene; V was cut back by 5 bases and J by 1 base. CDR3 residues: CASSISGDRTDTQYF. The CDR3 bases are TGTGCCAGCAGCATAAGCGGGGACCGCACAGATACGCAGTATTTT.

The chain carries TRBV18 and TRBJ1-2; possibly TRBD1 for D (5 bases). Trimming took off 6 bases at V and 8 bases at J, with 13 bases between the two ends. Germline V gene lookup returns CDR1 KGHSH and CDR2 LQKENI. There are 12 residues in the CDR3. CDR3 residues: CASSAGEKGYTF. The DNA of the CDR3 is TGTGCCAGCTCCGCGGGGGAAAAGGGCTACACCTTC. Variable domain in full (rest from reference TRBV18 and TRBJ1-2): NAGVMQNPRHLVRRRGQEARLRCSPMKGHSHVYWYRQLPEEGLKFMVYLQKENIIDESGMPKERFSAEFPKEGPSILRIQQVVRGDSAAYFCASSAGEKGYTFGSGTRLTVV.

The V call is TRBV7-8, the J call TRBJ1-1; TRBD1 is a possible D gene (6 bases). Germline CDR1 SGHVS, CDR2 FQNEAQ. With 5 bases removed from V and 6 bases from J, the gap between germline ends came to 13 bases. The CDR3 consists of 13 residues. The CDR3 reads CASSHQQGPEAFF. In nucleotides, the CDR3 is TGTGCCAGCAGCCACCAACAGGGCCCTGAAGCTTTCTTT.

The chain is built from TRBV7-2 and TRBJ2-7; 8 bases are shared with TRBD2. V shed 5 bases and J 2 bases; nucleotides not matched to a gene: 8. The CDR3 loop spans 15 amino acids. Germline CDR1 and CDR2: SGHTA and FQGNSA. This CDR3 reads CASSDLAGAPYEQYF. The DNA of the CDR3 is TGTGCCAGCAGCGACCTAGCGGGTGCACCCTACGAGCAGTACTTC.

The rearrangement links TRBV12-3 or TRBV12-4 to TRBJ1-5; D call uncertain. CDR3 length equals 13 residues. V was clipped by 6 bases and J by 4 bases, with 10 bases between them. CDR3 protein: CASSYTGNQPQHF. The CDR3, as DNA: TGTGCCAGCAGCTACACCGGGAATCAGCCCCAGCATTTT.

The chain has TRBV20-1 and TRBJ2-3; 10 nucleotides line up with TRBD2. Germline CDR1 is DFQATT and CDR2 is SNEGSKA (reference sequence). V shed 3 bases, J shed 4 bases, and the junction held 10 bases outside the gene matches. The CDR3 extends over 16 amino acids. The DNA of the CDR3 is TGCAGTGCTAGTCACGTAGCGGGGGGCCGCCCAGATACGCAGTATTTT. Translated: CSASHVAGGRPDTQYF.

The rearrangement joins TRBV15 to TRBJ2-7, with TRBD1 matching over 10 bases. This CDR3 is built from 15 residues. With 3 bases clipped from V and 5 bases from J, the junction kept 7 bases outside the gene matches. Germline V gene sequence: CDR1 LNHNV, CDR2 YYDKDF (reference sequence). The CDR3 bases are TGTGCCACCAGCAGGGGCGGGACAGGGGCCCACGAGCAGTACTTC. Its protein is CATSRGGTGAHEQYF.

This clone was recorded once. The chain uses TRBV6-2 or TRBV6-3 and TRBJ2-7, with 7 bases that match TRBD1. The CDR3 totals 18 residues. The V gene end was trimmed by 3 bases and the J gene end by 0 bases; junction bases not matched to a gene: 14. Germline CDR1 MNHEY, CDR2 SVGEGT. The CDR3 DNA sequence: TGTGCCAGCAGTTATCACGTGCTCGGGACAGAGAGCTCCTACGAGCAGTACTTC. It yields the protein CASSYHVLGTESSYEQYF.